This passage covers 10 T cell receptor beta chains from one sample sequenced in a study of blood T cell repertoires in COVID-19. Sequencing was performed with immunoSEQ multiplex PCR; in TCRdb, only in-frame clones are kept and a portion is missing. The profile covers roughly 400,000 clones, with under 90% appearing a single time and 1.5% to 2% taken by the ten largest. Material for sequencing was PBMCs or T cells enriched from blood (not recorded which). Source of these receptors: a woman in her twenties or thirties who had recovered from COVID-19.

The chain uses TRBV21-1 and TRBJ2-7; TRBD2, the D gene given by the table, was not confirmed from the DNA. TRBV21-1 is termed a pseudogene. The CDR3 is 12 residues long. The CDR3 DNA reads TGTGCCAGCAGGTGCGGGGGGTACGAGCAGTACTTC. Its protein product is CASRCGGYEQYF.

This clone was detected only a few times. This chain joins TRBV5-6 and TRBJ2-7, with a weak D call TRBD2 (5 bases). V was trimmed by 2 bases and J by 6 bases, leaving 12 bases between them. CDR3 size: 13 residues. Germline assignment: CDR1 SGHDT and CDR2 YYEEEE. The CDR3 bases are TGTGCCAGCAGCTTTACCGGGGAGCCCGAGCAGTACTTC. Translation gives CASSFTGEPEQYF.

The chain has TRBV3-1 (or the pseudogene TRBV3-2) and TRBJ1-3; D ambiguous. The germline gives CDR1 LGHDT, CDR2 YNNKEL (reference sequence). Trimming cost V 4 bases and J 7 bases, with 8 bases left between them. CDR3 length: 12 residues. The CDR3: CASSLSGNTIYF. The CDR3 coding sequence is TGTGCCAGCAGCCTTTCCGGGAACACCATATATTTT.

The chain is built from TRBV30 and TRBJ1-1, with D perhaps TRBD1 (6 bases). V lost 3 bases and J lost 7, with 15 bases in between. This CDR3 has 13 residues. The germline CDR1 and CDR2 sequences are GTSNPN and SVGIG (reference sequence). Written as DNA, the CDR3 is TGTGCCTGGAGCCGTCCCGGGACACATGAAGCTTTCTTT. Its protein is CAWSRPGTHEAFF.

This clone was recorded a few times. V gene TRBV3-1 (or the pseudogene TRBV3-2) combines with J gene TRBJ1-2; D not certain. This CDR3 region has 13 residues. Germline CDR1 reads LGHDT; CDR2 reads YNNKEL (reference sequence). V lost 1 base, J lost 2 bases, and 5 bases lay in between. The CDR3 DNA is TGTGCCAGCAGCCAAGTCGGGAACTATGGCTACACCTTC. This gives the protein CASSQVGNYGYTF.

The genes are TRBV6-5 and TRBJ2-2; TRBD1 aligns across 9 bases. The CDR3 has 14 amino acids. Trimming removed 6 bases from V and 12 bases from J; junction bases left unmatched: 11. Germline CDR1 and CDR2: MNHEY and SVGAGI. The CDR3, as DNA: TGTGCCAGCAGGGACGGGACAGGGAAGTGGAAGCTGTTTTTT. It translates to CASRDGTGKWKLFF.

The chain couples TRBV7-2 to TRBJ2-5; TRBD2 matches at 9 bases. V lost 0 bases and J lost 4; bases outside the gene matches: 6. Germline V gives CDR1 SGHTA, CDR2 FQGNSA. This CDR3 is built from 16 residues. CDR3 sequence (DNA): TGTGCCAGCAGCTTAGCTGGGACTAGCATTCGAGAGACCCAGTACTTC. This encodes CASSLAGTSIRETQYF.

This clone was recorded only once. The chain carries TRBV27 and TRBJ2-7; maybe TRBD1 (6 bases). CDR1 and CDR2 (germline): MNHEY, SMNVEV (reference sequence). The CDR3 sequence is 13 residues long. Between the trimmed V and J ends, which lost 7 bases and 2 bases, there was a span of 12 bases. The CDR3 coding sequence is TGTGCCAGCACCAGGGGTTCTGCCTACGAGCAGTACTTC. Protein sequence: CASTRGSAYEQYF.

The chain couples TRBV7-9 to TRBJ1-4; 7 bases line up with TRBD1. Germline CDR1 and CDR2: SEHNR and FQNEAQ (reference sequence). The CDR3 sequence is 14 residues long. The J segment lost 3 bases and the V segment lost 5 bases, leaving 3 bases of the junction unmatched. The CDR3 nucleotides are TGTGCCAGCAGCATCAGGGGGTCTAATGAAAAACTGTTTTTT. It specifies CASSIRGSNEKLFF. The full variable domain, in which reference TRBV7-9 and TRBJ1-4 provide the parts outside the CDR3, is DTGVSQNPRHKITKRGQNVTFRCDPISEHNRLYWYRQTLGQGPEFLTYFQNEAQLEKSRLLSDRFSAERPKGSFSTLEIQRTEQGDSAMYLCASSIRGSNEKLFFGSGTQLSVL.

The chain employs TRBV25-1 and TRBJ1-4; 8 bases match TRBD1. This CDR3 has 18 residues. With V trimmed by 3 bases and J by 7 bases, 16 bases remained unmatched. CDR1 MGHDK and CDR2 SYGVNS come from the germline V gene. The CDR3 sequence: CASSESRTGMGIGEKLFF. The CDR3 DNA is TGTGCCAGCAGTGAGTCACGGACAGGGATGGGGATAGGTGAAAAACTGTTTTTT.